This is a list of T cell receptor beta chains from one sample in a study of T cell responses to AZD1222 COVID-19 vaccine. Sequencing was performed with immunoSEQ multiplex PCR; in TCRdb, only in-frame clones are kept and a portion is missing. The sample lists 190,000 or so clones; approximately 90% were seen once. The sample consisted of peripheral blood, taken 28 days after the second AZD1222 dose. The receptors shown here come from an adult who received the AZD1222 COVID-19 vaccine. The CDR3 runs from the conserved cysteine through the conserved F or W. The D gene is left open where the match is weak. Size is omitted from some rows. Given values are once, few, many or a class for expanded clones.

TRBJ1-1 | few | TRBV18 | - | TGTGCCAGCTCACCCGACTTGAGGACTGAAGCTTTCTTT | CASSPDLRTEAFF
TRBJ2-3 | once | TRBV19 | TRBD1 | TGTGCCAGTAGTCCCCGCCTGGGACAGGGGGTGAATACGCAGTATTTT | CASSPRLGQGVNTQYF
TRBJ2-1 | - | TRBV2 | - | TGTGCCAGCACTCCTCGCCAGAGGAATGAGCAGTTCTTC | CASTPRQRNEQFF
TRBJ2-7 | - | TRBV28 | TRBD2 | TGTGCCAGCAGTTTCAGCCATAGCGGGCGCTCCTACGAGCAGTACTTC | CASSFSHSGRSYEQYF
TRBJ2-7 | few | TRBV28 | TRBD1 | TGTGCCAGCACCCCGGGGACAGGGGGCTTCTACGAGCAGTACTTC | CASTPGTGGFYEQYF
TRBJ1-5 | - | TRBV7-9 | - | TGTGCCAGCAGCTCCTCGGGACTGGGTAATCAGCCCCAGCATTTT | CASSSSGLGNQPQHF
TRBJ1-2 | - | TRBV24-1 | - | TGTGCCACCAGTGACCCGGGGGGGAACTATGGCTACACCTTC | CATSDPGGNYGYTF
TRBJ2-7 | once | TRBV11-3 | TRBD1 | TGTGCCAGCAGCTCCGGGACAGGGGGCTCGTACGAGCAGTACTTC | CASSSGTGGSYEQYF
TRBJ2-7 | - | TRBV11-3 | - | TGTGCCAGCAGCAGCGGAGGGATTCGCTCCTACGAGCAGTACTTC | CASSSGGIRSYEQYF
TRBJ1-1 | - | TRBV7-9 | - | TGTGCCAGCAGCTTAGCGCTGGGGAACACTGAAGCTTTCTTT | CASSLALGNTEAFF
TRBJ2-1 | - | TRBV3-1/TRBV3-2 | - | TGTGCCAGCAGCCGTAGACTGGCCCCCACCTACAATGAGCAGTTCTTC | CASSRRLAPTYNEQFF
TRBJ1-1 | - | TRBV11-2 | - | TGTGCCAGCAGCTTAGCTCTACAGGGTGGTCACACTGAAGCTTTCTTT | CASSLALQGGHTEAFF
TRBJ1-1 | once | TRBV12-3/TRBV12-4 | - | TGTGCCAGCCGGCTCCTCACGGCTTTCTTT | CASRLLTAFF
TRBJ1-1 | - | TRBV7-9 | - | TGTGCCAGCAGCCCCCGCCGCCCGCTGAACACTGAAGCTTTCTTT | CASSPRRPLNTEAFF
TRBJ1-5 | - | TRBV7-8 | TRBD1 | TGTGCCAGCAGCTTAGGGACAGGGGGGTGGGCTGCGGTTCGCAATCAGCCCCAGCATTTT | CASSLGTGGWAAVRNQPQHF
TRBJ2-3 | - | TRBV7-3 | TRBD2 | TGTGCCAGCAGCTCAGGAGGGCCGGCTAGCGGGAGAGGAGATACGCAGTATTTT | CASSSGGPASGRGDTQYF
TRBJ1-1 | - | TRBV28 | - | TGTGCCAGCAGTTCTGGACTCACTGAAGCTTTCTTT | CASSSGLTEAFF
TRBJ2-7 | once | TRBV5-6 | - | TGTGCCAGCAGCTTGCAGGGCTACGAGCAGTACTTC | CASSLQGYEQYF
TRBJ1-4 | - | TRBV30 | - | TGTGCCTGGAGTCCGCGCACGGCGGGACTCAGAGGTGAAAAACTGTTTTTT | CAWSPRTAGLRGEKLFF
TRBJ1-5 | - | TRBV2 | - | TGTGCCAGCAGTGAATGGGGAGGGCAACAGCCCCAGCATTTT | CASSEWGGQQPQHF
TRBJ1-6 | - | TRBV6-5 | - | TGTGCCAGCAGTTACTCCTACGGGGGGAATTCACCCCTCCACTTT | CASSYSYGGNSPLHF
TRBJ2-7 | few | TRBV5-1 | - | TGCGCCAGCAGCGCACCGGGCGAGCAGTACTTC | CASSAPGEQYF
TRBJ2-1 | - | TRBV30 | TRBD2 | TGTGCCTGGAACCTAGGCGGGGCTAGCGGGCTGTACAATGAGCAGTTCTTC | CAWNLGGASGLYNEQFF
TRBJ1-2 | - | TRBV28 | TRBD1 | TGTGCCAGCAGTTTATCGGACAGGACGTATGGCTACACCTTC | CASSLSDRTYGYTF
TRBJ2-3 | - | TRBV5-1 | - | TGCGCCAGCAGCTCGCCGGGACAAAGCACAGATACGCAGTATTTT | CASSSPGQSTDTQYF
TRBJ1-2 | - | TRBV2 | - | TGTGCCAGCAGGGGGCAGGGTTCAGGCGGCTACACCTTC | CASRGQGSGGYTF
TRBJ1-5 | - | TRBV6-2/TRBV6-3 | - | TGTGCCAGCAGTTACCTGGGGCCCCAGCATTTT | CASSYLGPQHF
TRBJ2-7 | - | TRBV5-4 | TRBD2 | TGTGCCAGCAGCGCTACTAGCGGGAGTCTGCGCGAGCAGTACTTC | CASSATSGSLREQYF
TRBJ2-5 | - | TRBV18 | TRBD2 | TGTGCCAGCTTCGAGCGGGATAGAGAGACCCAGTACTTC | CASFERDRETQYF
TRBJ1-4 | - | TRBV4-1 | - | TGCGCCAGCAGCCAAGATAGGGCGGGGGTGCGGGAAAAACTGTTTTTT | CASSQDRAGVREKLFF
TRBJ2-5 | - | TRBV7-9 | TRBD2 | TGTGCCAGCAGCCGCCGTCTAACTAGCGGCCAAGAGACCCAGTACTTC | CASSRRLTSGQETQYF
TRBJ1-2 | - | TRBV3-1/TRBV3-2 | - | TGTGCCAGCAGCCTGGACAAGCAGGGTGGCTACACCTTC | CASSLDKQGGYTF
TRBJ2-7 | - | TRBV7-2 | TRBD1 | TGTGCCAGCAGCCCCAAGACAGGGGGCAGCTACGAGCAGTACTTC | CASSPKTGGSYEQYF
TRBJ2-1 | - | TRBV7-9 | TRBD1 | TGTGCCAGCAGCCCTGTGACAGGGCATGAGCAGTTCTTC | CASSPVTGHEQFF
TRBJ2-1 | - | TRBV11-2 | TRBD2 | TGTGCCAGCAGCGTTGGGACTAGCGGGGCGGTTGAGCAGTTCTTC | CASSVGTSGAVEQFF
TRBJ1-4 | - | TRBV5-6 | TRBD1 | TGTGCCAGCAGCCGGGGACAGGGAGGGCTGGAAAAACTGTTTTTT | CASSRGQGGLEKLFF
TRBJ1-1 | - | TRBV6-6 | TRBD1 | TGTGCCAGCAGTTTGACAGGGGGCGTGTTGAACACTGAAGCTTTCTTT | CASSLTGGVLNTEAFF
TRBJ1-2 | once | TRBV14 | - | TGTGCCAGCAGCCAAGAACACAGGGCGAACTATGGCTACACCTTC | CASSQEHRANYGYTF
TRBJ1-4 | - | TRBV28 | - | TGTGCCAGCAGTTTGAGCAGACCTAATGAAAAACTGTTTTTT | CASSLSRPNEKLFF
TRBJ1-2 | - | TRBV5-5 | - | TGTGCCAGCAGCTCGGACAGCGGGGCTAACTATGGCTACACCTTC | CASSSDSGANYGYTF
TRBJ1-5 | - | TRBV12-3/TRBV12-4 | - | TGTGCCAGCAGTTTGGGTAGCAATCAGCCCCAGCATTTT | CASSLGSNQPQHF
TRBJ2-5 | few | TRBV12-3/TRBV12-4 | - | TGTGCCAGCAGCCTACCCCGTTCAGAGACCCAGTACTTC | CASSLPRSETQYF
TRBJ2-7 | - | TRBV5-1 | TRBD2 | TGCGCCAGCAGCTTGGGTGGGACTACCCCCTCCTACGAGCAGTACTTC | CASSLGGTTPSYEQYF
TRBJ1-1 | - | TRBV5-6 | - | TGTGCCAGCAGCAAGACGACAGCTTCCCTGAACACTGAAGCTTTCTTT | CASSKTTASLNTEAFF
TRBJ1-4 | few | TRBV30 | TRBD1 | TGTGCCTGGACCCGGGACAGGGGAGAAAAACTGTTTTTT | CAWTRDRGEKLFF
TRBJ2-5 | - | TRBV6-5 | TRBD1 | TGTGCCAGCGGCTTCCGGGACAGGGGGCAAGAGACCCAGTACTTC | CASGFRDRGQETQYF
TRBJ2-1 | - | TRBV28 | - | TGTGCCAGCGTCACGAGACGGGCCCACTACAATGAGCAGTTCTTC | CASVTRRAHYNEQFF
TRBJ2-2 | - | TRBV6-5 | TRBD2 | TGTGCCAGCAGTCGAGCGGGACCCGGGGAGCTGTTTTTT | CASSRAGPGELFF
TRBJ2-1 | - | TRBV28 | TRBD2 | TGTGCCAGCAGTCTCCTTGGGACTAGCGGGAGGGACAATGAGCAGTTCTTC | CASSLLGTSGRDNEQFF
TRBJ1-1 | - | TRBV27 | - | TGTGCCAGCAGTTTAAAGTTGAACACTGAAGCTTTCTTT | CASSLKLNTEAFF
TRBJ1-3 | - | TRBV18 | - | TGTGCCAGCTCACCAACCGGGATAGGAAACACCATATATTTT | CASSPTGIGNTIYF
TRBJ1-1 | - | TRBV7-7 | TRBD1 | TGTGCTAGCAGCCCACCGGCGGGACAGGGGGGGAACACTGAAGCTTTCTTT | CASSPPAGQGGNTEAFF
TRBJ2-7 | - | TRBV5-1 | - | TGCGCCAGCAGCTTACAGGACTCCTACGAGCAGTACTTC | CASSLQDSYEQYF
TRBJ2-2 | few | TRBV7-9 | TRBD1 | TGTGCCAGCAGCCCTCGACAGGGCCGACGCACCGGGGAGCTGTTTTTT | CASSPRQGRRTGELFF
TRBJ2-7 | - | TRBV28 | TRBD1 | TGTGCCAGCAGCGCGGACAGGGAACTCCCCTACGAGCAGTACTTC | CASSADRELPYEQYF